Following are 13 T cell receptor beta chains from one sample sequenced in a study of blood T cells in healthy people across ages. The authors ran a second PCR of 7 to 11 cycles using a sample-barcoded 5' primer and a J-beta primer mix. TCRdb ran MiXCR on the 5' RACE reads and lists one entry per CDR3 protein. The table lists some 800,000 distinct CDR3 sequences, about 42% of them singletons. Material for sequencing was blood. The receptor set was obtained from a man in his 60s in good health.

The gene calls are TRBV7-6 and TRBJ2-5; TRBD1 might be the D (5 bases). V dropped 2 bases and J dropped 4 bases, with 17 bases sitting between them. The CDR3 covers 16 residues. The germline V gene encodes CDR1 SGHVS and CDR2 FNYEAQ. The DNA of the CDR3 is TGTGCCAGCAGCTTATTGCCCCGCAGGGCAGGAGAGACCCAGTACTTC. Encoded protein: CASSLLPRRAGETQYF.

Comments on this clonotype: The junction and the germline gene differ at one end; a read error may be behind it. The chain employs TRBV7-7 and TRBJ1-2; 7 positions agree with TRBD1. Per the germline V gene, CDR1 is SSHAT and CDR2 is FNYEAQ (reference sequence). This CDR3 spans 16 amino acids. The CDR3 DNA is TGTGCTAGCAGCTTAGGAGCAGGGGGAAAAAACTATGGCTACACCTTC. Residues: CASSLGAGGKNYGYTF.

V usage is TRBV7-9 and J usage is TRBJ2-3; D may match TRBD1 or TRBD2 (6 bases each). The CDR3 is 17 residues long. V lost 1 base and J lost 2, with 16 bases in between. CDR1 and CDR2 from the germline V gene are SEHNR and FQNEAQ (reference sequence). The DNA for the CDR3 is TGTGCCAGCAGCTTAGGCGCCGGGGGCGCAACCACAGATACGCAGTATTTT. Protein product: CASSLGAGGATTDTQYF.

The rearrangement joins TRBV28 to TRBJ2-1; D gene ambiguous. Deletions cut 2 bases from V and 13 bases from J, with 27 bases between. This CDR3 region has 17 residues. CDR1 and CDR2 (germline): MDHEN, SYDVKM. CDR3 sequence: CASSLGSRHGQEKPQFF. CDR3 bases: TGTGCCAGCAGTTTAGGTTCGAGACATGGTCAAGAGAAGCCCCAGTTCTTC.

The V gene is TRBV29-1, the J gene TRBJ2-1; 8 bases align to TRBD2. Gene TRBJ2-7 matches the end of the DNA better, so the J call may be wrong. The CDR3 runs to 14 residues. Per germline, CDR1 SQVTM and CDR2 ANQGSEA. In DNA form, the CDR3 reads TGCAGCGCGCGAGCTAGCGGGTCCTACAATGAGCAGTACTTC. The encoded protein is CSARASGSYNEQYF.

The genes are TRBV27 and TRBJ2-5, with 9 bases aligning to TRBD1. Germline values: CDR1 MNHEY, CDR2 SMNVEV (reference sequence). The length of the CDR3 is 16 residues. Germline trimming cut 6 bases from V and 2 bases from J; bases unmatched to any gene: 10. Here the CDR3 DNA reads TGTGCCAGCAGCCTGGTCGGACAGGGGCGTCAAGAGACCCAGTACTTC. Translating gives CASSLVGQGRQETQYF.

The chain recombines TRBV4-3 with TRBJ2-1; 9 nucleotides line up with TRBD1. CDR1 is LGHNA, CDR2 YSLEER, per germline. The V and J ends lost 0 bases and 8 bases, in that order; junction bases with no gene match: 11. The CDR3 spans 17 residues. DNA of the CDR3: TGCGCCAGCAGCCAAGATCGCGGGACAGGGAGCGGCGATGAGCAGTTCTTC. Protein product: CASSQDRGTGSGDEQFF.

The rearrangement links TRBV6-2 or TRBV6-3 to TRBJ2-4; possibly TRBD2 for D (6 bases). TRBJ2-7 matches the DNA end more closely, so the J call is doubtful. The CDR3 is made up of 16 amino acids. Germline CDR1 MNHEY, CDR2 SVGEGT. The CDR3 region has the DNA TGTGCCAGCAGTTACTCCCGGGCGGGACCTACCCACGAGCAGTACTTC. Amino acids: CASSYSRAGPTHEQYF.

This chain links TRBV12-3 or TRBV12-4 with TRBJ2-1; the D gene is possibly TRBD1 (5 bases). V lost 8 bases to trimming and J lost 2 bases, with 10 bases between them. The CDR3 is 13 amino acids. The CDR3: CASRTGPYNEQFF. The CDR3 region has the DNA TGTGCCAGCCGCACAGGACCCTACAATGAGCAGTTCTTC.

This clonotype was detected only a few times. The J gene is TRBJ2-5, the V gene TRBV7-2; TRBD2 matches at 11 bases. The germline gives CDR1 SGHTA, CDR2 FQGNSA. The ends lost 5 bases at V and 2 bases at J; junction bases unmatched: 13. This CDR3 has 18 amino acids. This CDR3 reads CASSKVVAGGPSQETQYF. CDR3 bases: TGTGCCAGCAGCAAAGTCGTAGCGGGGGGGCCGAGTCAAGAGACCCAGTACTTC.

This clonotype was observed a few times. CDR3 in amino acids: CASSRGTGSNEQFF. The CDR3 DNA is TGTGCCAGCAGCCGAGGGACAGGGAGCAATGAGCAGTTCTTC. V is TRBV7-8 and J is TRBJ2-1; TRBD1 matches 9 bases. J was trimmed by 6 bases and V by 5 bases; bases with no gene match: 5. Germline V gene data show CDR1 as SGHVS and CDR2 as FQNEAQ. This CDR3 has 14 residues.

This sequence joins TRBV7-9 and TRBJ1-4, with 7 bases fitting TRBD1. Germline loops: CDR1 SEHNR, CDR2 FQNEAQ (reference sequence). This CDR3 comprises 16 residues. V lost 4 bases, J lost 0 bases, and 5 bases stayed unmatched. For the CDR3, the DNA is TGTGCCAGCAGCTCCCGGACAGGCCCAACTAATGAAAAACTGTTTTTT. Protein: CASSSRTGPTNEKLFF.

CDR3 sequence (DNA): TGCAGCGTTGAAATGACAGGCTACGAGCAGTACTTC. Amino acids: CSVEMTGYEQYF. This sequence joins TRBV29-1 and TRBJ2-7; D perhaps matches TRBD1 (6 bases). Germline lookup yields CDR1 SQVTM and CDR2 ANQGSEA. The CDR3 is 12 amino acids. Trimming cost V 2 bases and J 3 bases, with 8 bases left between them.